The 19 T cell receptor beta chains below come from one sample, sequenced in a study of CD4 T cells in relation to SARS-CoV-2 and coronaviruses. Their recognized antigens are unknown. The method was immunoSEQ multiplex PCR; TCRdb's version includes in-frame clones alone and lacks a portion of them. The table has just under 30,000 clones, more than 75% seen once; the top ten hold about 17%. Before the COVID-19 pandemic, during about 2010-2019, CD4+ T cells were taken from unexposed donors. CD4+ T cells were isolated from the cells after around 11 days of culture. Sequencing was done on a sample of CD4+ T cells from PBMCs, cultured in vitro. Receptors originate from a human donor in good health.

Only one count was recorded for this clone. The V and J genes are TRBV14 and TRBJ2-5; D might be TRBD2 (5 bases). Germline V gene lookup returns CDR1 SGHDN and CDR2 FVKESK. The ends were cut back, 0 bases at V and 2 bases at J, with 16 bases in the middle. CDR3 length equals 17 residues. CDR3 region: CASSQDSPDFPQETQYF. The CDR3, as DNA: TGTGCCAGCAGCCAAGACTCTCCGGACTTTCCGCAAGAGACCCAGTACTTC.

This clone was recorded a few times. The rearrangement links TRBV9 to TRBJ2-3; weak D call: TRBD1 (6 bases). The V end was cut by 3 bases, the J end by 3 bases, with 14 bases between. This CDR3 region has 15 residues. Germline-derived CDR1 and CDR2 are SGDLS and YYNGEE. In DNA form, the CDR3 reads TGTGCCAGCAGCGAGTACAGGACAGCAACAGATACGCAGTATTTT. Its protein is CASSEYRTATDTQYF. Full variable domain (missing parts from reference TRBV9 and TRBJ2-3): DSGVTQTPKHLITATGQRVTLRCSPRSGDLSVYWYQQSLDQGLQFLIQYYNGEERAKGNILERFSAQQFPDLHSELNLSSLELGDSALYFCASSEYRTATDTQYFGPGTRLTVL.

The chain uses TRBV7-8 and TRBJ2-7; TRBD2 matches 8 bases. CDR1 SGHVS and CDR2 FQNEAQ come from the germline V gene. This CDR3 is built from 14 residues. J lost 4 bases, V lost 1 base, and 3 bases had no gene match. The CDR3 nucleotides read TGTGCCAGCAGCTTAGTTCGGGGGGGGTACGAGCAGTACTTC. Translated: CASSLVRGGYEQYF.

This sequence joins TRBV12-3 or TRBV12-4 and TRBJ1-2, with D hard to call. V was pared by 2 bases and J by 1 base, with 5 bases between. This CDR3 is built from 13 residues. CDR3 protein: CASSLMVNYGYTF. CDR3 coding DNA: TGTGCCAGCAGTTTAATGGTTAACTATGGCTACACCTTC.

This clone was observed once. V and J are TRBV19 and TRBJ2-3, with D unresolved. Germline V gene sequence: CDR1 LNHDA, CDR2 SQIVND (reference sequence). V dropped 8 bases and J dropped 5 bases, with 5 bases sitting between them. The CDR3 has 10 residues. Written as DNA, the CDR3 is TGTGCCAGTGGAGAAGATACGCAGTATTTT. It codes for CASGEDTQYF.

V usage is TRBV5-4 and J usage is TRBJ1-2; D remains unclear. The CDR3 loop spans 14 amino acids. Trimming shortened V by 0 bases and J by 7 bases, and 13 bases separated the two germline ends. CDR1 and CDR2 (germline): SGHNT, YYREEE (reference sequence). The CDR3 sequence is CASSLAGVRGGYTF. The CDR3 DNA follows: TGTGCCAGCAGCTTGGCTGGGGTACGGGGTGGCTACACCTTC.

The rearrangement joins TRBV4-3 to TRBJ2-1, with a weak D call TRBD2 (6 bases). The V gene lost 3 bases and the J gene lost 9 bases, with 15 bases spanning the gap. Germline V gene sequence: CDR1 LGHNA, CDR2 YSLEER. This CDR3 region has 14 residues. The CDR3 is CASSQAGTQGEQFF. The CDR3 DNA reads as TGCGCCAGCAGCCAGGCCGGGACTCAGGGTGAGCAGTTCTTC.

This clone has more than one count but fewer than ten. The genes are TRBV5-1 and TRBJ1-4; the match to TRBD1 covers 9 bases. Germline CDR1 and CDR2: SGHRS and YFSETQ. V lost 0 bases and J lost 6; bases outside the gene matches: 9. The CDR3 runs to 17 residues. This chain's CDR3 is CASSLGPPGQGYEKLFF. The CDR3 nucleotides are TGCGCCAGCAGCTTGGGTCCCCCGGGACAGGGCTATGAAAAACTGTTTTTT.

The V call is TRBV5-1, the J call TRBJ1-2; the match to TRBD1 covers 8 bases. The CDR3 extends over 16 amino acids. Trimming cost V 0 bases and J 7 bases; bases outside gene matches: 11. Germline CDR1 is SGHRS and CDR2 is YFSETQ. CDR3 amino acids: CASSLAQGAPSRGYTF. CDR3 DNA sequence: TGCGCCAGCAGCTTGGCCCAGGGGGCCCCTTCGCGTGGCTACACCTTC.

The gene calls are TRBV5-1 and TRBJ2-2; D remains ambiguous. Trimming removed 4 bases from V and 1 base from J, with 8 bases in between. CDR1 is SGHRS and CDR2 is YFSETQ in the germline V gene. The CDR3 sequence is 14 residues long. The CDR3 reads CASSEIKNTGELFF. The CDR3 coding sequence is TGCGCCAGCAGCGAGATAAAGAACACCGGGGAGCTGTTTTTT. Full variable domain (missing parts from reference TRBV5-1 and TRBJ2-2): KAGVTQTPRYLIKTRGQQVTLSCSPISGHRSVSWYQQTPGQGLQFLFEYFSETQRNKGNFPGRFSGRQFSNSRSEMNVSTLELGDSALYLCASSEIKNTGELFFGEGSRLTVL.

The J gene is TRBJ2-3, the V gene TRBV5-4, with D uncertain. This CDR3 has 12 residues. Germline V gives CDR1 SGHNT, CDR2 YYREEE (reference sequence). The V end lost 4 bases, the J end lost 3 bases, and 6 bases lay between the germline ends. The CDR3 loop is CASSLKTDTQYF. The DNA for the CDR3 is TGTGCCAGCAGCCTAAAGACAGATACGCAGTATTTT.

In this sample, this clone turned up once. V and J are TRBV11-2 and TRBJ2-7; the D is unclear. Germline V CDR1 and CDR2: SGHAT, FQNNGV. The ends were cut back, 1 base at V and 1 base at J, with 8 bases in the middle. The CDR3 is made up of 14 amino acids. The CDR3 reads CASSLAWQSYEQYF. In DNA form, the CDR3 reads TGTGCCAGCAGCTTAGCCTGGCAGTCCTACGAGCAGTACTTC. Combining the CDR3 with reference TRBV11-2 and TRBJ2-7 gives the whole variable domain EAGVAQSPRYKIIEKRQSVAFWCNPISGHATLYWYQQILGQGPKLLIQFQNNGVVDDSQLPKDRFSAERLKGVDSTLKIQPAKLEDSAVYLCASSLAWQSYEQYFGPGTRLTVT.

Only one count was recorded for this clone. This chain uses TRBV9 with TRBJ1-2; 7 bases fit TRBD1. Germline-derived CDR1 and CDR2 are SGDLS and YYNGEE. CDR3 length: 16 residues. Trimming removed 0 bases from V and 2 bases from J; junction bases left unmatched: 7. The CDR3 is CASSVGTGAPNYGYTF. Here the CDR3 DNA reads TGTGCCAGCAGCGTAGGGACAGGCGCTCCCAACTATGGCTACACCTTC.

The chain is built from TRBV27 and TRBJ2-7; 16 bases are a match to TRBD2. From germline, CDR1 is MNHEY and CDR2 SMNVEV (reference sequence). The CDR3 consists of 22 residues. V lost 3 bases and J lost 4; bases outside the gene matches: 21. CDR3 amino acids: CASSFGRPRGLAGGWGVYEQYF. The DNA for the CDR3 is TGTGCCAGCAGTTTTGGGAGACCCAGGGGACTAGCGGGAGGGTGGGGAGTTTACGAGCAGTACTTC.

This clone is deemed large. The chain uses TRBV7-9 and TRBJ1-3, with D possibly being TRBD1 (5 bases). Trimming took 0 bases from V and 0 from J, leaving 6 bases between them. The germline CDR1 and CDR2 sequences are SEHNR and FQNEAQ (reference sequence). This CDR3 region has 15 residues. DNA of the CDR3: TGTGCCAGCAGCTTAGCCGGGACCTCTGGAAACACCATATATTTT. Translation gives CASSLAGTSGNTIYF.

Only a few counts were recorded for this clone. This chain joins TRBV5-6 and TRBJ2-7, with D perhaps matching TRBD1 (6 bases). The ends were cut back, 4 bases at V and 3 bases at J, with 11 bases in the middle. Germline V gene data show CDR1 as SGHDT and CDR2 as YYEEEE. The CDR3 is made up of 13 amino acids. CDR3 nucleotide sequence: TGTGCCAGCAGCCGGCAGGGGAGCTACGAGCAGTACTTC. Residues: CASSRQGSYEQYF.

The chain combines TRBV7-2 with TRBJ2-3; the D gene could be TRBD1 or TRBD2 (6 bases each). Germline loops: CDR1 SGHTA, CDR2 FQGNSA. This CDR3 spans 19 amino acids. Deletions cut 1 base from V and 1 base from J, with 21 bases between. CDR3 amino acids: CASSLVYHGGGRRTDTQYF. The CDR3 nucleotides are TGTGCCAGCAGCTTAGTGTATCATGGTGGGGGGCGGCGCACAGATACGCAGTATTTT.

The chain couples TRBV7-9 to TRBJ1-6, with 7 bases aligning to TRBD1. After removal of 5 bases from V and 9 bases from J, the junction contained 7 bases not matched to a gene. Germline V CDR1 and CDR2: SEHNR, FQNEAQ (reference sequence). The CDR3 covers 14 residues. The CDR3: CASSRGAGGSPLHF. Written as DNA, the CDR3 is TGTGCCAGCAGCCGAGGGGCAGGGGGTTCACCCCTCCACTTT. The full variable domain, in which reference TRBV7-9 and TRBJ1-6 provide the parts outside the CDR3, is DTGVSQNPRHKITKRGQNVTFRCDPISEHNRLYWYRQTLGQGPEFLTYFQNEAQLEKSRLLSDRFSAERPKGSFSTLEIQRTEQGDSAMYLCASSRGAGGSPLHFGNGTRLTVT.

The CDR3 sequence is CASTSRTAYKNIQYF. CDR3 bases: TGTGCCAGCACGAGTCGGACAGCCTACAAAAACATTCAGTACTTC. This chain links TRBV19 with TRBJ2-4; the D gene is possibly TRBD1 (6 bases). The CDR3 is 15 amino acids. Germline-derived CDR1 and CDR2 are LNHDA and SQIVND (reference sequence). Between the trimmed V and J ends, which lost 9 bases and 3 bases, there was a span of 18 bases.